Below are 10 T cell receptor beta chains sequenced from a single sample in a study of CXCR3-negative and CXCR3-positive naive CD8 T cells (dated by TCRdb to about 2019). TCRdb shows the sequencer as NextSeq 550. The Human TCR Profiling Kit (MiLaboratory) was used to make UMI-labeled 5' RACE TRB cDNA libraries. The reads were reprocessed in TCRdb, with one entry per CDR3 protein sequence and no accompanying DNA. The sample's table covers approximately 26,000 distinct CDR3 sequences. Clones ranked in the top ten supply 2.8% of the sample. Material for sequencing was naive CXCR3- CD8+ T cells from blood. This specimen's cell subset or site label, per the study, means: CD45RO-CCR7+CD27+CD95- naive CD8+ T cells lacking CXCR3 (TNR3-). The receptors shown here come from a human donor in good health. Some clones in this sample may be carry-over from other donors' samples.

The chain employs TRBV18 and TRBJ2-7. CDR1 is KGHSH, CDR2 LQKENI, per germline. This CDR3 region has 13 residues. The CDR3 region is CASSPGQFYEQYF.

The chain joins TRBV20-1 to TRBJ1-2; TCRdb lists TRBD1, though no DNA is available to test this call. The CDR3 runs 12 residues. The germline V gene has CDR1 DFQATT and CDR2 SNEGSKA (reference sequence). This CDR3 reads CSASWGSDGYTF.

The rearrangement uses TRBV4-2 and TRBJ2-7. The CDR3 extends over 13 amino acids. The V gene's germline CDR1 is LGHNA and CDR2 YNFKEQ. CDR3 sequence reads: CASSQGGSYEQYF.

In terms of frequency, this clonotype is medium-sized (0.01 to 0.1%). This chain connects TRBV4-2 to TRBJ2-1; TCRdb selects TRBD1, and the lack of DNA leaves this call unchecked. CDR1 LGHNA and CDR2 YNFKEQ come from the germline V gene. The CDR3 contains 17 residues. The CDR3 sequence is CASSQDLPLSSYNEQFF.

The chain is built from TRBV5-1 and TRBJ1-5; the D call from TCRdb, TRBD1, cannot be confirmed without DNA. Germline V gene sequence: CDR1 SGHRS, CDR2 YFSETQ. The CDR3 spans 17 residues. This CDR3 reads CASAKGTGEELDQPQHF.

This chain links TRBV2 with TRBJ2-7; the TCRdb D gene call, TRBD2, has no DNA to confirm it. Germline lookup yields CDR1 SNHLY and CDR2 FYNNEI. There are 15 residues in the CDR3. The CDR3 sequence is CASSPTSGGSYEQYF.

The chain couples TRBV7-9 to TRBJ2-7. The CDR3 totals 12 residues. Germline CDR1 is SEHNR and CDR2 is FQNEAQ (reference sequence). The CDR3 here is CASSLVSYEQYF.

V gene TRBV24-1 combines with J gene TRBJ2-1; TCRdb gives TRBD1 as the D gene, but with no DNA this cannot be confirmed. CDR1 is KGHDR and CDR2 is SFDVKD in the germline V gene. The CDR3 totals 11 residues. The CDR3 loop reads CATTLGGEQFF.

This clonotype is deemed medium-sized by its frequency. The chain employs TRBV20-1 and TRBJ2-7. Germline CDR1 is DFQATT and CDR2 is SNEGSKA (reference sequence). This CDR3 spans 12 amino acids. The CDR3 sequence: CSANVGTYEQYF.

J is TRBJ2-5 and V is TRBV7-3; the D gene TCRdb calls, TRBD1, cannot be checked with no DNA. The CDR3 has 13 residues. The germline gives CDR1 SGHTA, CDR2 FQGTGA. CDR3 amino acids: CASSSGVGETQYF.